This T cell receptor beta chain emerged from a study of Ad26.COV2.S vaccination and SARS-CoV-2 variants. Looking at the study overall: Once or twice, 56 days apart, Ad26.COV2.S was delivered intramuscularly. Whole-study results and caveats: Individuals receiving vaccine had higher spike-specific TCR breadth than placebo recipients did.

As for treatment: around 19 received Ad26.COV2.S at low or high dose, single or two shots; several received placebo; per-sample allocation not given. Samples were taken on day 63 after the first vaccine or placebo injection. Points on this clone: What it recognizes is unknown.

Sequencing was performed with immunoSEQ multiplex PCR; in TCRdb, only in-frame clones are kept and a portion is missing. The sample shows about 350,000 clones, about 87% of them seen only once. This sequence was found in a person between 18 and 60 years old who received the Ad26.COV2.S COVID-19 vaccine or a placebo. This sample comprised peripheral blood, obtained in a trial of Ad26.COV2.S vaccine versus placebo.

DNA for the CDR3: TGCGCCAGCAGCCAAGGTTTATCAGGAAATCCCTACGAGCAGTACTTC. Amino acid sequence: CASSQGLSGNPYEQYF. The V and J genes are TRBV4-3 and TRBJ2-7; D uncertain. The CDR3 sequence is 16 residues long. V was cut by 1 base and J by 2 bases, with 15 bases left in between. Germline V gene sequence: CDR1 LGHNA, CDR2 YSLEER.